This T cell receptor (beta chain) stems from a study of control samples from healthy donors and cancer patients. The table came from immunoSEQ multiplex PCR; TCRdb's copy has only in-frame clones and leaves some out. The profile covers roughly 120,000 clones, with 88% appearing a single time and 2.3% taken by the ten largest. J lost 4 bases, V lost 2 bases, and 7 bases had no gene match. This CDR3 contains 16 residues. Germline assignment: CDR1 SGHRS and CDR2 YFSETQ. The chain recombines TRBV5-1 with TRBJ2-2; 8 bases are a match to TRBD2. The TCR was taken from a woman aged 70 to 79 in good health. Sequenced: blood. The CDR3 region has the DNA TGCGCCAGCAGCTTTCCGGGGGGGGCGCGCACCGGGGAGCTGTTTTTT. This translates into CASSFPGGARTGELFF.